A selection of T cell receptor beta chains follows, all from one sample in a study of T cell responses to AZD1222 COVID-19 vaccine. The repertoire was sequenced with immunoSEQ multiplex PCR; TCRdb's copy has only in-frame clones and lacks some. The sample includes roughly 160,000 clones, 87% of them seen just once. The material sequenced was peripheral blood, taken 28 days after the second AZD1222 dose. Receptor source: an adult who received the AZD1222 COVID-19 vaccine. CDR3s include the opening cysteine and the closing phenylalanine or tryptophan. A D gene is named only where the DNA matches it firmly. A clone size is listed for some rows: how often the clone was seen (once, few, many), or a class if it is expanded.

j_call v_call clone_size d_call cdr3_nt cdr3_aa
TRBJ2-6 TRBV6-5 NA TRBD1 TGTGCCGCGGGACAGGGGTTCTCTGGGGCCAACGTCCTGACTTTC CAAGQGFSGANVLTF
TRBJ1-1 TRBV10-3 NA TRBD1 TGTGCCATCAGTGGGCGACAGGGCGCTCTGAACACTGAAGCTTTCTTT CAISGRQGALNTEAFF
TRBJ2-2 TRBV5-1 NA TRBD2 TGCGCCACCCGGGAGGGGCCCCAAGCCGGGGAGCTGTTTTTT CATREGPQAGELFF
TRBJ2-7 TRBV2 NA NA TGTGCCAGCAGGAGACCTCCCTCCTACGAGCAGTACTTC CASRRPPSYEQYF
TRBJ1-2 TRBV30 NA NA TGTGCCTGGAGTGCCCTATTACCCTATGGCTACACCTTC CAWSALLPYGYTF
TRBJ2-1 TRBV4-1 NA TRBD2 TGCGCCAGCAGCCAGGGACTAGCGGGGGGCCAAACCTACAATGAGCAGTTCTTC CASSQGLAGGQTYNEQFF
TRBJ1-1 TRBV27 NA TRBD1 TGTGCCAGCAGTCCGACAGGGGGCGCGTACACTGAAGCTTTCTTT CASSPTGGAYTEAFF
TRBJ1-5 TRBV7-8 NA NA TGTGCCAGCAGCTTAGCGCATCAGCCCAGGGCCCAGCATTTT CASSLAHQPRAQHF
TRBJ1-5 TRBV6-2/TRBV6-3 NA TRBD1 TGTGCCAGCAGTTCATCGACAGGGTTCACCCTATATAGCAATCAGCCCCAGCATTTT CASSSSTGFTLYSNQPQHF
TRBJ1-5 TRBV6-5 NA NA TGTGCCAGCAGTTACAGGGGAAGCAATCAGCCCCAGCATTTT CASSYRGSNQPQHF
TRBJ1-2 TRBV5-1 few TRBD1 TGCGCCAGCAGCTTGCAGGGGGAGCATGGCTACACCTTC CASSLQGEHGYTF
TRBJ2-7 TRBV15 NA TRBD1 TGTGCCACCAGAGGAGGGAACAGGGGGCCGACCGAGCAGTACTTC CATRGGNRGPTEQYF
TRBJ1-2 TRBV6-5 once NA TGTGCCAGCAGTAGGACAGTGGAGTATGGCTACACCTTC CASSRTVEYGYTF
TRBJ1-2 TRBV19 NA NA TGTGCCAGTAGGACCCCTGGCCGTCCCTCTGGGTATGGCTACACCTTC CASRTPGRPSGYGYTF
TRBJ2-7 TRBV4-1 NA NA TGCGCCAGCAGCCACCCGACCCGCTCCTACGAGCAGTACTTC CASSHPTRSYEQYF
TRBJ1-2 TRBV19 NA TRBD1 TGTGCCAGTAGTTCAGGACAGGTTGTTAACTATGGCTACACCTTC CASSSGQVVNYGYTF
TRBJ1-5 TRBV5-5 once NA TGTGCCAGCAGCCCCCGGGGGCCCGGCGGTGTTGGCAATCAGCCCCAGCATTTT CASSPRGPGGVGNQPQHF
TRBJ2-3 TRBV7-9 NA NA TGTGCCAGCAGCTTAAGGAGGGGACAGAAAGATACGCAGTATTTT CASSLRRGQKDTQYF
TRBJ1-4 TRBV7-9 NA NA TGTGCCAGCAGCTTTAGGTCAACTAATGAAAAACTGTTTTTT CASSFRSTNEKLFF
TRBJ1-1 TRBV19 NA NA TGTGCCAGTAGTATTCACACAGGGAGTTTTTTTACTGAAGCTTTCTTT CASSIHTGSFFTEAFF
TRBJ1-2 TRBV5-6 NA NA TGTGCCAGCAGCTCCCCTCTGGCCCCGGGTGGCTACACCTTC CASSSPLAPGGYTF
TRBJ2-1 TRBV9 NA NA TGTGCCAGCGGGCTAGGGGACTCCCACAATGAGCAGTTCTTC CASGLGDSHNEQFF
TRBJ1-5 TRBV3-1/TRBV3-2 NA NA TGTGCCAGCAGCCAAGGGTTCGGCAATCAGCCCCAGCATTTT CASSQGFGNQPQHF
TRBJ1-6 TRBV6-2/TRBV6-3 NA NA TGTGCCAGCAGTTACTCGAGGGGGACGTCCTATAATTCACCCCTCCACTTT CASSYSRGTSYNSPLHF
TRBJ2-7 TRBV5-5 few NA TGTGCCAGCAGCTTCAAGGACGGTCTGGAGCAGTACTTC CASSFKDGLEQYF
TRBJ2-2 TRBV19 NA NA TGTGCCAGTAGTATGCCTCCGAACACCGGGGAGCTGTTTTTT CASSMPPNTGELFF
TRBJ2-7 TRBV10-1 NA TRBD1 TGCGCCAGCAGTCGAGACAGGGGGCGTGAGGAGCAGTACTTC CASSRDRGREEQYF
TRBJ1-4 TRBV7-6 NA NA TGTGCCAGCAGCTTAGTCGTTAATGAAAAACTGTTTTTT CASSLVVNEKLFF
TRBJ1-2 TRBV3-1/TRBV3-2 NA NA TGTGCCAGCAGCCAAGGGGGGGGTGGCTTCCAGCCCTATGGCTACACCTTC CASSQGGGGFQPYGYTF
TRBJ1-2 TRBV20-1 NA NA TGCAGTGCTAGTACCAGGAGTGGCTACACCTTC CSASTRSGYTF
TRBJ1-1 TRBV6-5 NA NA TGTGCCACAGTACCAGGACTCACTGAAGCTTTCTTT CATVPGLTEAFF
TRBJ2-3 TRBV20-1 NA NA TGCAGTGCTGGACCGGGGCATACGCAGTATTTT CSAGPGHTQYF
TRBJ1-1 TRBV29-1 NA TRBD1 TGCAGCGTCGCAACGGGCTCTTGGACAGGGGGCTGGAACACTGAAGCTTTCTTT CSVATGSWTGGWNTEAFF
TRBJ1-2 TRBV7-4 NA TRBD1 TGTGCCAGCAGCCCGGAGGCAGGGGGTGACTATGGCTACACCTTC CASSPEAGGDYGYTF
TRBJ2-1 TRBV19 NA NA TGTGCCAGTGCTCCGGATGAGCAGTTCTTC CASAPDEQFF
TRBJ2-2 TRBV3-1/TRBV3-2 NA TRBD2 TGTGCCAGCAGCCTGACTAGCGGGGGCGGGGAGCTGTTTTTT CASSLTSGGGELFF
TRBJ1-3 TRBV4-2 NA NA TGTGCCAGCAGCCAAGGTGCAAACTCTGGAAACACCATATATTTT CASSQGANSGNTIYF
TRBJ1-3 TRBV19 medium-sized NA TGTGCCAGTAGTACTACAGATAGCTCTGGAAACACCATATATTTT CASSTTDSSGNTIYF
TRBJ1-2 TRBV6-5 NA NA TGTGCCAGCAGTTATCACCCCCTCCTGAAGAACTATGGCTACACCTTC CASSYHPLLKNYGYTF
TRBJ2-7 TRBV4-2 NA NA TGTGCCAGCAGCCAAGATAGTTGGCTAGCTGGCTACGAGCAGTACTTC CASSQDSWLAGYEQYF
TRBJ2-7 TRBV28 NA NA TGTGCCAGCCTCCGTCCCGGGGGCATCTCCTACGAGCAGTACTTC CASLRPGGISYEQYF
TRBJ1-2 TRBV30 NA NA TGTGCCTGGAGTCGGGATCGACCGTATGGCTACACCTTC CAWSRDRPYGYTF
TRBJ1-2 TRBV27 NA NA TGTGCCAGCAGTTTGGCTGGGAATGGTTTCTATGGCTACACCTTC CASSLAGNGFYGYTF
TRBJ2-5 TRBV7-2 many TRBD2 TGTGCCAGCAGCGGTAGCGGGGGAGGGGAGACCCAGTACTTC CASSGSGGGETQYF
TRBJ2-1 TRBV2 NA NA TGTGTGCCGCAGGGGAATGAGCAGTTCTTC CVPQGNEQFF